This paragraph reports one TCR beta chain. Here immunoSEQ multiplex PCR was the method, and the copy in TCRdb shows in-frame clones only, minus some. The sample consists of tens of thousands of clones, 87% of them appearing once. This specimen belongs to a study of OX40 agonist ivuxolimab in advanced cancers. V lost 3 bases and J lost 2, with 5 bases in between. CDR3 size: 12 residues. CDR1 SGHRS and CDR2 YFSETQ come from the germline V gene. The receptor was isolated from an adult with an advanced solid tumor such as melanoma, head and neck, liver or kidney cancer. The source material was CD4+ or CD8+ T cells sorted from blood, sampled in a trial of the OX40 agonist ivuxolimab. The V and J genes are TRBV5-1 and TRBJ2-5; tentative D call: TRBD2 (5 bases). This chain's CDR3 is CASSWEQETQYF. The CDR3 DNA reads as TGCGCCAGCAGCTGGGAGCAAGAGACCCAGTACTTC.